This TCR beta chain comes out of a study of early T cells in non-severe SARS-CoV-2 infection. Germline CDR1 reads SGHTA; CDR2 reads FQGNSA. The CDR3 covers 15 residues. Individually, cDNA molecules had unique molecular identifiers attached to them. TCRdb itself ran the 5' RACE reads through MiXCR, one entry per CDR3 protein. Among 75,000 to 95,000 distinct CDR3 sequences listed, approximately 15% were seen once. This clonotype was observed a few times. Its antigen is currently unknown. The junction departs from germline at one end; a sequencing error may be responsible. Study outcomes and limitations: Matching against VDJdb likely underestimated virus-specific expansions, favoring anti-spike CD8.

The TCR originated in an adult who was a healthcare worker with PCR-confirmed SARS-CoV-2 infection or an uninfected control (not recorded which). The starting material was whole blood, obtained at baseline. This chain links TRBV7-2 with TRBJ2-3; 9 bases are a match to TRBD1. The CDR3 loop is CASRLDRGGSDTQYF. DNA of the CDR3: TGTGCCAGCAGATTAGACAGGGGGGGATCAGATACGCAGTATTTT.